This entry concerns a single T cell receptor beta chain. Each CDR3 protein gets one entry after TCRdb re-called the 5' RACE reads with MiXCR. Among tens of thousands of distinct CDR3 sequences, around 18% were seen once, and the ten largest hold 2.5% to 3%. Sequences were obtained from naive CD4+ T cells sorted from a lymph node. The sample's subset: naive CD4+ T cells, CD4+CD45RA+CD25-. This clonotype was obtained from a female donor with breast cancer.

The CDR3: CASSSALGIGLASEQYF. CDR3 coding DNA: TGTGCCAGCAGCTCCGCCCTGGGTATCGGGCTAGCATCCGAGCAGTACTTC. The chain uses TRBV7-2 and TRBJ2-7; D is perhaps TRBD2 (5 bases). There are 17 residues in the CDR3. Trimming removed 4 bases at V and 6 bases at J, with 25 bases between. Germline loops: CDR1 SGHTA, CDR2 FQGNSA.